This T cell receptor beta chain was obtained from a study of cytomegalovirus exposure and HLA in healthy donors. Looking at the study overall: In an early release, HLA-typed donors contributed tens of millions of unique TCR sequences. Most donors, roughly 82% of a few hundred genotyped, fell in the Caucasian-associated ancestry cluster. Broader study findings: A cluster of highly shared sequence variants was likely a sequencing artifact.

In germline, CDR1 is SNHLY, CDR2 FYNNEI. CDR3 size: 13 residues. Trimming shortened V by 4 bases and J by 2 bases, and 8 bases separated the two germline ends. The PCR made use of 60 Vbeta and 13 Jbeta primers. The data were produced by immunoSEQ multiplex PCR, yet TCRdb's version contains in-frame clones alone and is incomplete. The sample carries around 130,000 clones, 74% recorded once. Concerning this clone: Antigen unknown.

This TCR came from a woman aged 50 to 65 in good health and CMV-seropositive. The chain has TRBV2 and TRBJ2-5; a weak D match, TRBD2 (5 bases). Input material: PBMCs. CDR3 nucleotide sequence: TGTGCCAGCAGTGTGGACTTTCAAGAGACCCAGTACTTC. Protein sequence: CASSVDFQETQYF.